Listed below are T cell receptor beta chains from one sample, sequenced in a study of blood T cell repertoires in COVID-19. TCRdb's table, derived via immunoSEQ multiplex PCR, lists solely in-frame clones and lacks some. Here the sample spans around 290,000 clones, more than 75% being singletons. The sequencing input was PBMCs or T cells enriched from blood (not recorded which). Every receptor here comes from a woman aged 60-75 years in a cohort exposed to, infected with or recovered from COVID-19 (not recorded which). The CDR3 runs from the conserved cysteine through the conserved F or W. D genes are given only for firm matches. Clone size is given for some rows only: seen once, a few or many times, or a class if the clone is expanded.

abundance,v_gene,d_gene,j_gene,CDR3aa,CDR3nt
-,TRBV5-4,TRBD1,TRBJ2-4,CASSQQGAKNIQYF,TGTGCCAGCAGCCAACAGGGGGCCAAAAACATTCAGTACTTC
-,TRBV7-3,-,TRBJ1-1,CASSFKQGTEAFF,TGTGCCAGCAGCTTTAAACAGGGAACTGAAGCTTTCTTT
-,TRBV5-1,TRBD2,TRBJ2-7,CASSLISSGRGFEQYF,TGCGCCAGCAGCTTGATTTCGAGCGGGAGGGGTTTCGAGCAGTACTTC
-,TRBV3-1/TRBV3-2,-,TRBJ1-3,CASSQGGLLSGNTIYF,TGTGCCAGCAGCCAAGGTGGGCTGCTCTCTGGAAACACCATATATTTT
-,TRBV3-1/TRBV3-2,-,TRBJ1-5,CASSHSGTRNSNQPQHF,TGTGCCAGCAGCCACTCCGGGACAAGGAATAGCAATCAGCCCCAGCATTTT
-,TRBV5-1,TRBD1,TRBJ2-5,CASSLRGDRGPGETQYF,TGCGCCAGCAGCTTGCGGGGGGACAGGGGTCCGGGAGAGACCCAGTACTTC
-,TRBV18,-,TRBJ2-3,CASRQGTDTQYF,TGTGCCAGCCGCCAGGGGACAGATACGCAGTATTTT
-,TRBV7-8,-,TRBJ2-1,CASSFYILSRESSYNEQFF,TGTGCCAGCAGCTTTTACATTTTGTCGCGGGAAAGCTCCTACAATGAGCAGTTCTTC
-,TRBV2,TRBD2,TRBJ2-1,CASSDPGLAGRNEQFF,TGTGCCAGCAGTGACCCGGGACTAGCGGGAAGGAATGAGCAGTTCTTC
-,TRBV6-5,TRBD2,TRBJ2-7,CASSSGTSGPSYEQYF,TGTGCCAGCAGTTCCGGGACTAGCGGGCCCTCCTACGAGCAGTACTTC
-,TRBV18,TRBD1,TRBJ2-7,CASSLPGGYEQYF,TGTGCCAGCTCACTACCAGGGGGCTACGAGCAGTACTTC
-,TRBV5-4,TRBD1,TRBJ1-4,CASSWQGAGEKLFF,TGTGCCAGCAGCTGGCAGGGGGCGGGTGAAAAACTGTTTTTT
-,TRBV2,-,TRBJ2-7,CASSSRGTVSYEQYF,TGTGCCAGCAGTTCCCGCGGGACGGTCTCCTACGAGCAGTACTTC
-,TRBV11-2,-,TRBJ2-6,CASSFGQPLGANVLTF,TGTGCCAGCAGCTTCGGACAGCCTCTTGGGGCCAACGTCCTGACTTTC
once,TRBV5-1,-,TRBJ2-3,CASSLRDTQYF,TGCGCCAGCAGCCTCAGGGATACGCAGTATTTT
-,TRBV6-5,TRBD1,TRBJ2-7,CASSYTNRGRSSEQYF,TGTGCCAGCAGTTACACAAACAGGGGGCGTTCAAGCGAGCAGTACTTC
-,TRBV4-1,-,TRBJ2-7,CASSQVRGGSYEQYF,TGCGCCAGCAGCCAAGTAAGGGGGGGTTCCTACGAGCAGTACTTC
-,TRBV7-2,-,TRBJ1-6,CASSKTGIFNSPLHF,TGTGCCAGCAGCAAGACCGGGATCTTTAATTCACCCCTCCACTTT
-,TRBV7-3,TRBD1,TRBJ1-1,CASSFNQGAITEAFF,TGTGCCAGCAGCTTCAATCAGGGGGCAATTACTGAAGCTTTCTTT
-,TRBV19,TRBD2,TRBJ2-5,CASSRTSGSRETQYF,TGTGCCAGTAGCCGCACTAGCGGGAGTCGAGAGACCCAGTACTTC
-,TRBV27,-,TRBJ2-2,CASSLQGLNTGELFF,TGTGCCAGCAGTCTGCAGGGTCTTAACACCGGGGAGCTGTTTTTT
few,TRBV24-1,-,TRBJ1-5,CATSESRGSNQPQHF,TGTGCCACCAGTGAAAGCCGGGGAAGCAATCAGCCCCAGCATTTT
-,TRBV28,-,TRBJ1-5,CASSFPLREFNQPQHF,TGTGCCAGCAGTTTCCCCCTAAGGGAGTTCAATCAGCCCCAGCATTTT
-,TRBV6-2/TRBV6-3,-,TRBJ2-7,CASSFQGPNEQYF,TGTGCCAGCAGTTTTCAGGGTCCCAACGAGCAGTACTTC
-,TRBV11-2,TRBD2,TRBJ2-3,CASSFISGRSTDTQYF,TGTGCCAGCAGCTTCATTAGCGGGAGAAGCACAGATACGCAGTATTTT
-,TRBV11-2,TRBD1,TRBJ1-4,CASSLFVGRQGEKLFF,TGTGCCAGCAGCTTATTTGTTGGGAGACAGGGCGAAAAACTGTTTTTT
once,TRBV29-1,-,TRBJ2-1,CSVAGNNYNEQFF,TGCAGCGTTGCGGGTAACAATTACAATGAGCAGTTCTTC
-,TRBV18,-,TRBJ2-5,CASSPPGHGGETQYF,TGTGCCAGCTCACCACCCGGTCATGGAGGGGAGACCCAGTACTTC
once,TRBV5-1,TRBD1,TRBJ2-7,CASRPGQSLYEQYF,TGCGCCAGCAGACCGGGACAGAGCCTTTACGAGCAGTACTTC